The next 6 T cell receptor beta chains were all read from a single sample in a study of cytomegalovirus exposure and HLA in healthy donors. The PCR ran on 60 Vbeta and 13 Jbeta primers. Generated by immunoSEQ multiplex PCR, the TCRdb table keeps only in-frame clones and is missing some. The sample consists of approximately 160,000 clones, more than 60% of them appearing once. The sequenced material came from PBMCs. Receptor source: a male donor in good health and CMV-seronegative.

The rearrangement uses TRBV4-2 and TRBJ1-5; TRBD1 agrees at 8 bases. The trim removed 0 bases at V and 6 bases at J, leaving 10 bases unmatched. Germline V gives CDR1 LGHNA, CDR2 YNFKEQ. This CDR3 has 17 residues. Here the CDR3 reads CASSQDKSQGAGQPQHF. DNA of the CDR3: TGTGCCAGCAGCCAAGATAAATCTCAGGGGGCAGGTCAGCCCCAGCATTTT.

CDR3 protein: CASSLVGRRSGETQYF. CDR3 coding DNA: TGTGCCAGCAGCTTGGTGGGCAGAAGGTCAGGAGAGACCCAGTACTTC. This chain connects TRBV5-4 to TRBJ2-5; D is uncertain. The CDR3 is 16 amino acids. Germline V gene lookup returns CDR1 SGHNT and CDR2 YYREEE (reference sequence). The V end lost 0 bases, the J end lost 4 bases, and 16 bases lay between the germline ends.

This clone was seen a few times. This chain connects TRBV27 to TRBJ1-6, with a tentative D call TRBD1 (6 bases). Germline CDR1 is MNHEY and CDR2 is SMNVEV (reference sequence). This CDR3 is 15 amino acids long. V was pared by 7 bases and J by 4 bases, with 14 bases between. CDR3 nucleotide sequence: TGTGCCAGCACAATGGCGGGGGCATATAATTCACCCCTCCACTTT. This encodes CASTMAGAYNSPLHF.

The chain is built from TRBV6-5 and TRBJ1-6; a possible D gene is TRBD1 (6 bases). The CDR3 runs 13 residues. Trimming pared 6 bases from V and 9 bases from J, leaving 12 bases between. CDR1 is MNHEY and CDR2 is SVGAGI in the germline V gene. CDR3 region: CASRQGRGSPLHF. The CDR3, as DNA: TGTGCCAGCAGACAGGGACGGGGTTCACCCCTCCACTTT.

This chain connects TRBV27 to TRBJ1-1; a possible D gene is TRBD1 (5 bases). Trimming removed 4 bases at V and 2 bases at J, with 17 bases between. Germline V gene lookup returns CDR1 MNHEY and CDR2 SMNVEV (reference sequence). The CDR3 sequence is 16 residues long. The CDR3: CASSWSGGSPNTEAFF. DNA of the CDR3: TGTGCCAGCAGTTGGAGCGGGGGGAGCCCCAACACTGAAGCTTTCTTT.

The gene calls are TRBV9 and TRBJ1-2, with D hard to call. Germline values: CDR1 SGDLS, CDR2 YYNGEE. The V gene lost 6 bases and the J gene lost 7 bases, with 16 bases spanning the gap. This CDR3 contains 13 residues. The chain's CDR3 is CASNQAGYSGYTF. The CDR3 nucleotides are TGTGCCAGCAACCAGGCAGGCTATAGTGGCTACACCTTC.